This note documents a single T cell receptor beta chain sequence. This record belongs to a study of control samples from healthy donors and cancer patients. Clones were sequenced by immunoSEQ multiplex PCR, and TCRdb holds only the in-frame ones, with some missing. The sample includes 100,000 or so clones, about 83% of them seen just once. Germline values: CDR1 SGHVS, CDR2 FQNEAQ. V lost 4 bases to trimming and J lost 4 bases; unmatched junction nucleotides: 4. There are 14 residues in the CDR3. The chain is built from TRBV7-8 and TRBJ2-1, with 7 bases aligning to TRBD2. The clonotype was recovered from a woman in her forties or fifties in good health. The sample taken for sequencing was blood. The CDR3 sequence: CASSYSSGYNEQFF. DNA for the CDR3: TGTGCCAGCAGCTACTCTAGCGGATACAATGAGCAGTTCTTC.